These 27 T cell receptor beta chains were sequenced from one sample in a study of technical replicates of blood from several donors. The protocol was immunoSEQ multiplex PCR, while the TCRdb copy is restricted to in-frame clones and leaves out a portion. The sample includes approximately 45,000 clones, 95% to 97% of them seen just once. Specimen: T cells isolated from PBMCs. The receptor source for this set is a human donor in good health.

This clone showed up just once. The chain's CDR3 is CASSWRDSLANYGYTF. The DNA of the CDR3 is TGTGCCAGCAGCTGGAGAGACAGTCTAGCTAACTATGGCTACACCTTC. The chain employs TRBV11-2 and TRBJ1-2, with D possibly being TRBD1 (5 bases). CDR1 and CDR2 from the germline V gene are SGHAT and FQNNGV. The V end was cut by 4 bases, the J end by 0 bases, with 15 bases between. This CDR3 is built from 16 residues.

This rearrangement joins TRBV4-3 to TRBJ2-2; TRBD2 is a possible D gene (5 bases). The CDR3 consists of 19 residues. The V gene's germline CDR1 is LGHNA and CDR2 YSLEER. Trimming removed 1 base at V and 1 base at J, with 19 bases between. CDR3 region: CASSQGGPYQDVNTGELFF. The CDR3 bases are TGCGCCAGCAGCCAAGGCGGGCCCTACCAGGACGTGAACACCGGGGAGCTGTTTTTT.

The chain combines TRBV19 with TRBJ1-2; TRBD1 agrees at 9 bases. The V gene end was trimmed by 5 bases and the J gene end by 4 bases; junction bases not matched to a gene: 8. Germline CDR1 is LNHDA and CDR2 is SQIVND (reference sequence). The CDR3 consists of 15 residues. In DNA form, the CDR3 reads TGTGCCAGTAGTCCAACCACAGGGGGCAGCTATGGCTACACCTTC. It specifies CASSPTTGGSYGYTF.

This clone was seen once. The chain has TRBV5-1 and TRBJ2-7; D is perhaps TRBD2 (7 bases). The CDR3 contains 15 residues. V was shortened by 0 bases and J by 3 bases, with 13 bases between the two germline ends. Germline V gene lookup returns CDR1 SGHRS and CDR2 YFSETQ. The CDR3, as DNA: TGCGCCAGCAGCTTGGAAAGGGGGGGCCTCTACGAGCAGTACTTC. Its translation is CASSLERGGLYEQYF.

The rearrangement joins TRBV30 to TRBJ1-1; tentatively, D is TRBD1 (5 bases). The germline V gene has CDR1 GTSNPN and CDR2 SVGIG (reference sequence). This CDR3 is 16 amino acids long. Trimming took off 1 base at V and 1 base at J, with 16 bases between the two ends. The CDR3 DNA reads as TGTGCCTGGAGTGCTAAGTTAGGGGCCGGGAACACTGAAGCTTTCTTT. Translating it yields CAWSAKLGAGNTEAFF. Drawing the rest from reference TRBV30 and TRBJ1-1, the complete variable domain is SQTIHQWPATLVQPVGSPLSLECTVEGTSNPNLYWYRQAAGRGLQLLFYSVGIGQISSEVPQNLSASRPQDRQFILSSKKLLLSDSGFYLCAWSAKLGAGNTEAFFGQGTRLTVV.

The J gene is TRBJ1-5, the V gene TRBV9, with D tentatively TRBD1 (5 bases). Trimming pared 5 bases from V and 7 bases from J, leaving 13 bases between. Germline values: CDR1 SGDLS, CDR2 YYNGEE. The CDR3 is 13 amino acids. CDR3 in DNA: TGTGCCAGCAGTTTAAGGGAGGGGCAGCCCCAGCATTTT. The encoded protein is CASSLREGQPQHF.

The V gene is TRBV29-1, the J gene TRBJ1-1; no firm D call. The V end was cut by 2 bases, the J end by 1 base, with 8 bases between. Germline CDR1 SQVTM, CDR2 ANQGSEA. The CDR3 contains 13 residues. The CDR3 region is CSVERDPNTEAFF. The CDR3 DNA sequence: TGCAGCGTTGAACGGGATCCGAACACTGAAGCTTTCTTT.

The CDR3 sequence: CASSPGTASYEQYF. CDR3 bases: TGTGCCAGCAGTCCCGGGACAGCCTCCTACGAGCAGTACTTC. This chain uses TRBV27 with TRBJ2-7; 7 positions agree with TRBD1. Germline-derived CDR1 and CDR2 are MNHEY and SMNVEV (reference sequence). J lost 0 bases, V lost 5 bases, and 4 bases had no gene match. The CDR3 runs 14 residues.

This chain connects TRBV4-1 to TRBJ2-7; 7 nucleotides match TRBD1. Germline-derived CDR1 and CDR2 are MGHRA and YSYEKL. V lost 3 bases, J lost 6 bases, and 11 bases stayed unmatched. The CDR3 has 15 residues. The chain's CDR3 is CASSHLTGDNSEQYF. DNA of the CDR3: TGCGCCAGCAGCCATCTTACAGGGGACAACAGCGAGCAGTACTTC.

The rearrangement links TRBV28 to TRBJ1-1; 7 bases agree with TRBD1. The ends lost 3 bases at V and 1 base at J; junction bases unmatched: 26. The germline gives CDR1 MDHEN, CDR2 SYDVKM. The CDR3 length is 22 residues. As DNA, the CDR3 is TGTGCCAGCAGTTTTTCTCATATACCGGGACAGCGGACGAATAAGGCGAACACTGAAGCTTTCTTT. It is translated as CASSFSHIPGQRTNKANTEAFF.

The CDR3 loop is CATSSETGMNTEAFF. The CDR3 region has the DNA TGTGCCACCAGCTCCGAGACAGGGATGAACACTGAAGCTTTCTTT. The J gene is TRBJ1-1, the V gene TRBV15; the match to TRBD1 covers 7 bases. The CDR3 has 15 residues. Germline V lookup: CDR1 LNHNV, CDR2 YYDKDF (reference sequence). V trimming: 5 bases; J trimming: 0 bases; junction bases outside the gene matches: 6. Filled out from reference TRBV15 and TRBJ1-1, the complete variable domain reads DAMVIQNPRYQVTQFGKPVTLSCSQTLNHNVMYWYQQKSSQAPKLLFHYYDKDFNNEADTPDNFQSRRPNTSFCFLDIRSPGLGDTAMYLCATSSETGMNTEAFFGQGTRLTVV.

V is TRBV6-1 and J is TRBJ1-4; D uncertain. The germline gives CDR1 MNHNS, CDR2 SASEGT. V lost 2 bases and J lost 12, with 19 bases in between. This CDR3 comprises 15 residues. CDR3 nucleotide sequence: TGTGCCAGCAGTGAACCGGGTATTCAACTTCGGGAACTGTTTTTT. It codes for CASSEPGIQLRELFF.

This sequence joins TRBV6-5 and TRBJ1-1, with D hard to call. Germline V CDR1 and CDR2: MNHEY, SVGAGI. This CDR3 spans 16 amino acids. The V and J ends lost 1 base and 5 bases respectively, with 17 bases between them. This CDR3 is CASSYYLSSRGTEAFF. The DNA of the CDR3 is TGTGCCAGCAGTTACTATCTTTCTAGTCGGGGAACTGAAGCTTTCTTT.

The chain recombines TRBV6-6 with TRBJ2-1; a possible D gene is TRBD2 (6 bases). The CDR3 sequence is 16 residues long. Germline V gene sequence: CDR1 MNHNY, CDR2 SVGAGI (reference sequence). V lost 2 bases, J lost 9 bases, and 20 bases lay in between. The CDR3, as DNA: TGTGCCAGCAGTTACGGGGGGACCCCAAGGGCGGGTGAGCAGTTCTTC. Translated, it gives CASSYGGTPRAGEQFF.

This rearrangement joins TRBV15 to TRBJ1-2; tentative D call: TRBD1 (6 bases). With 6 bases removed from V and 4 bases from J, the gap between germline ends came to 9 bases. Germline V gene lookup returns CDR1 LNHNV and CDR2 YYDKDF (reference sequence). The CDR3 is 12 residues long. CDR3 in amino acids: CATSTDSYGYTF. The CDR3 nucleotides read TGTGCCACCAGTACGGACAGCTATGGCTACACCTTC.

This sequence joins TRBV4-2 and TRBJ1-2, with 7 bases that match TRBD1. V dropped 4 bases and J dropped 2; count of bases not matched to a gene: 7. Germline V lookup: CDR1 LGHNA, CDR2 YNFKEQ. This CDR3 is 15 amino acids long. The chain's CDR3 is CASSPRQGSNYGYTF. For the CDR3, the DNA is TGTGCCAGCAGCCCAAGACAGGGTTCCAACTATGGCTACACCTTC.

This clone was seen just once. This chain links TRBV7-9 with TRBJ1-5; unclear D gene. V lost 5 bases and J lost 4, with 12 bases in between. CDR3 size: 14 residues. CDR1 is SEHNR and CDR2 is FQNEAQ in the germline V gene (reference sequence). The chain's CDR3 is CASSPGGLNQPQHF. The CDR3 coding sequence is TGTGCCAGCAGCCCGGGCGGGTTGAATCAGCCCCAGCATTTT. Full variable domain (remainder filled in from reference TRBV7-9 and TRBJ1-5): DTGVSQNPRHKITKRGQNVTFRCDPISEHNRLYWYRQTLGQGPEFLTYFQNEAQLEKSRLLSDRFSAERPKGSFSTLEIQRTEQGDSAMYLCASSPGGLNQPQHFGDGTRLSIL.

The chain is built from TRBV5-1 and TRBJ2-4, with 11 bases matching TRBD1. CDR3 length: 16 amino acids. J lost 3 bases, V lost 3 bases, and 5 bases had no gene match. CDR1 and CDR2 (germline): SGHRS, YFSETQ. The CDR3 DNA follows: TGCGCCAGCAGCTACGGGACAGGGGGAGGCAAAAACATTCAGTACTTC. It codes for CASSYGTGGGKNIQYF.

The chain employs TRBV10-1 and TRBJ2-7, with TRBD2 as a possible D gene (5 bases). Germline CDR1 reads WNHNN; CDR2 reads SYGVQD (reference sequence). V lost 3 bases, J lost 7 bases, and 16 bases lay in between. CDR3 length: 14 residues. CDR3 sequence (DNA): TGCGCCAGCAGTGAATATCCGGGCACGGGGGAGCAGTACTTC. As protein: CASSEYPGTGEQYF.

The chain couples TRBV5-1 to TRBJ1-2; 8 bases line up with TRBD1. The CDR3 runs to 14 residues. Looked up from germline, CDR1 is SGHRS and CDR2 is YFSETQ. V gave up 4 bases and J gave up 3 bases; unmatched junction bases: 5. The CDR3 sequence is CASSPLTGDYGYTF. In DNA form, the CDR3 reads TGCGCCAGCAGCCCGTTGACAGGGGACTATGGCTACACCTTC.

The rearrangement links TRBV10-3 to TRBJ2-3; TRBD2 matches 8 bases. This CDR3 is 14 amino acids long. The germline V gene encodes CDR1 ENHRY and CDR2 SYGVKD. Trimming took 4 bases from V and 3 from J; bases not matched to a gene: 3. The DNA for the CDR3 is TGTGCCATCAGTGTCCAGCGGGAGACAGATACGCAGTATTTT. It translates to CAISVQRETDTQYF.

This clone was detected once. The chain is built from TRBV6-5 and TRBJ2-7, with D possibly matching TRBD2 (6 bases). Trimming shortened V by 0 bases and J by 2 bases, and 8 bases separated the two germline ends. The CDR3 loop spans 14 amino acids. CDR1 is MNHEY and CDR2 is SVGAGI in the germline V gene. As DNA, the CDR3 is TGTGCCAGCAGTTACTCGGAGGGGACCTACGAGCAGTACTTC. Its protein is CASSYSEGTYEQYF.

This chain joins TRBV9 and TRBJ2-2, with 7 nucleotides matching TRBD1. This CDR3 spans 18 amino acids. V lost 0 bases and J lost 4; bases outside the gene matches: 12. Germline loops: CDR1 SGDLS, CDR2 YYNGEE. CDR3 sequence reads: CASSVGGHGTDFTGELFF. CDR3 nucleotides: TGTGCCAGCAGCGTAGGGGGGCACGGGACAGACTTCACCGGGGAGCTGTTTTTT.

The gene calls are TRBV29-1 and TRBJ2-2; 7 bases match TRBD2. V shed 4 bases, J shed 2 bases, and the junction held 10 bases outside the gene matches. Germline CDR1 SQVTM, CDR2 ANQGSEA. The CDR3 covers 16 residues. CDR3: CSVVPDGGTNTGELFF. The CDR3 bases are TGCAGCGTTGTTCCCGACGGGGGGACCAACACCGGGGAGCTGTTTTTT.

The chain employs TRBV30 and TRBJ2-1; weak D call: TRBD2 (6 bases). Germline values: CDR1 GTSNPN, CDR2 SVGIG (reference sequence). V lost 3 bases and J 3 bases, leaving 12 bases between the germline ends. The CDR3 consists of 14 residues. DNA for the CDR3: TGTGCCTGGAGGGAGGGACTTGGCTACAATGAGCAGTTCTTC. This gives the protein CAWREGLGYNEQFF.

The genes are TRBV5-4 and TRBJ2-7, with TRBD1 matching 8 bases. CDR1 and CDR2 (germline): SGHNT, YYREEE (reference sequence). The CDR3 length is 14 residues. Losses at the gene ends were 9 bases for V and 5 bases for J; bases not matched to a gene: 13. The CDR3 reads CATTLQGAPHEQYF. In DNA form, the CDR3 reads TGTGCCACTACTCTTCAGGGGGCGCCCCACGAGCAGTACTTC.

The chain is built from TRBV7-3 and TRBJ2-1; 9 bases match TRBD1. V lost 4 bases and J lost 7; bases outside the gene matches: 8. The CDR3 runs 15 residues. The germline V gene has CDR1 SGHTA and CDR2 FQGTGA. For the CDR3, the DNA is TGTGCCAGCAGCTCCTCGGGACAGGGATCGAATGAGCAGTTCTTC. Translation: CASSSSGQGSNEQFF.